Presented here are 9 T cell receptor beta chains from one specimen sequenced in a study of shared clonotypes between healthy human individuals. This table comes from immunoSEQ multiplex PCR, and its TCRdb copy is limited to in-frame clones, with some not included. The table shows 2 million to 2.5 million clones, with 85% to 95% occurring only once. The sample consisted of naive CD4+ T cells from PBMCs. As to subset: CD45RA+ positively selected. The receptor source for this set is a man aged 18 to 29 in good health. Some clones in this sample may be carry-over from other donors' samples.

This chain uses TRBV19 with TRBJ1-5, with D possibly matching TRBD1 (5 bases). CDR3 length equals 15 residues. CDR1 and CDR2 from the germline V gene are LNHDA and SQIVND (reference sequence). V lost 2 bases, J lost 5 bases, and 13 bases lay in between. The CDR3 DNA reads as TGTGCCAGTAGTATACAGTCCGGGGGAGATCAGCCCCAGCATTTT. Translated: CASSIQSGGDQPQHF.

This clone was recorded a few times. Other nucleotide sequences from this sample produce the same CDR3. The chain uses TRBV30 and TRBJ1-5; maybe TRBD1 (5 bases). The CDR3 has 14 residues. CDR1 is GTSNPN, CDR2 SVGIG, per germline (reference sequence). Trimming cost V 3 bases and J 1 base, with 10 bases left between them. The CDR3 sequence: CAWSGTGSNQPQHF. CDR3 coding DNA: TGTGCCTGGAGCGGGACCGGGAGCAATCAGCCCCAGCATTTT.

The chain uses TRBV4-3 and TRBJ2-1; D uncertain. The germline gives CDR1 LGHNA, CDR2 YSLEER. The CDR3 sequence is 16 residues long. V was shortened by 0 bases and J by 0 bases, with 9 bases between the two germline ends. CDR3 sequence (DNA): TGCGCCAGCAGCCAAGAGCGGAGCCGCTCCTACAATGAGCAGTTCTTC. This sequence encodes CASSQERSRSYNEQFF.

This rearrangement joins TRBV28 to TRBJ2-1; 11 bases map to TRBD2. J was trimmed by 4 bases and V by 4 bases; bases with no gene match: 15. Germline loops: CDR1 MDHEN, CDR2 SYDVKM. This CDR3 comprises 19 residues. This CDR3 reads CASSSVAGGPRGGYNEQFF. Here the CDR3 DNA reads TGTGCCAGCAGTTCCGTAGCGGGAGGGCCGAGAGGAGGGTACAATGAGCAGTTCTTC.

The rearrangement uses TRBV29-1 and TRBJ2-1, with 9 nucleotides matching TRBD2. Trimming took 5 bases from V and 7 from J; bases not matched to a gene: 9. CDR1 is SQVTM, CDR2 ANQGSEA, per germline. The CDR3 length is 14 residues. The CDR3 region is CSVLAGSRRNEQFF. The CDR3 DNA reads TGCAGCGTTCTAGCGGGGTCCCGGAGGAATGAGCAGTTCTTC.

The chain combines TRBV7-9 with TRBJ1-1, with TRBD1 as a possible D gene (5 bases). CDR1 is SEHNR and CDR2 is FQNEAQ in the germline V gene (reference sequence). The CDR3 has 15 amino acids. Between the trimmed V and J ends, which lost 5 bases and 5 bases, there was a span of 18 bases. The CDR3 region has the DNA TGTGCCAGCAGCCCGGGGGGGGTCGCAAGGACTGAAGCTTTCTTT. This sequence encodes CASSPGGVARTEAFF. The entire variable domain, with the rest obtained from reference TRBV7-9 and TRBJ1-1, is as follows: DTGVSQNPRHKITKRGQNVTFRCDPISEHNRLYWYRQTLGQGPEFLTYFQNEAQLEKSRLLSDRFSAERPKGSFSTLEIQRTEQGDSAMYLCASSPGGVARTEAFFGQGTRLTVV.

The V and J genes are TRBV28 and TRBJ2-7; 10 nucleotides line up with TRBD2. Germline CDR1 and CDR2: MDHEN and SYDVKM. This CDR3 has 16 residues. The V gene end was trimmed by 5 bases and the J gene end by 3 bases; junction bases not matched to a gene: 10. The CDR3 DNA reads TGTGCCAGCAGTGGCCGTGGACTAGCGGTGGACTACGAGCAGTACTTC. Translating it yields CASSGRGLAVDYEQYF. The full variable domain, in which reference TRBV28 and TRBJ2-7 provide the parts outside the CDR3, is DVKVTQSSRYLVKRTGEKVFLECVQDMDHENMFWYRQDPGLGLRLIYFSYDVKMKEKGDIPEGYSVSREKKERFSLILESASTNQTSMYLCASSGRGLAVDYEQYFGPGTRLTVT.

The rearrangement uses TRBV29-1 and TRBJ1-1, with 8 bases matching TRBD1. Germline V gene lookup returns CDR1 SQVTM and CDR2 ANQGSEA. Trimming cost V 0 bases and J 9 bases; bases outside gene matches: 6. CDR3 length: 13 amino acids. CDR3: CSVEDQGTGKAFF. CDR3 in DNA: TGCAGCGTTGAAGATCAAGGGACAGGTAAAGCTTTCTTT.

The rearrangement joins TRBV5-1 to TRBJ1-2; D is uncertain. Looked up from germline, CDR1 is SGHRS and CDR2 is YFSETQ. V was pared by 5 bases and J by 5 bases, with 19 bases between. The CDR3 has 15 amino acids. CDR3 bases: TGCGCCAGCAGACCCGACACGCGGGAGTGGTATGGCTACACCTTC. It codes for CASRPDTREWYGYTF.